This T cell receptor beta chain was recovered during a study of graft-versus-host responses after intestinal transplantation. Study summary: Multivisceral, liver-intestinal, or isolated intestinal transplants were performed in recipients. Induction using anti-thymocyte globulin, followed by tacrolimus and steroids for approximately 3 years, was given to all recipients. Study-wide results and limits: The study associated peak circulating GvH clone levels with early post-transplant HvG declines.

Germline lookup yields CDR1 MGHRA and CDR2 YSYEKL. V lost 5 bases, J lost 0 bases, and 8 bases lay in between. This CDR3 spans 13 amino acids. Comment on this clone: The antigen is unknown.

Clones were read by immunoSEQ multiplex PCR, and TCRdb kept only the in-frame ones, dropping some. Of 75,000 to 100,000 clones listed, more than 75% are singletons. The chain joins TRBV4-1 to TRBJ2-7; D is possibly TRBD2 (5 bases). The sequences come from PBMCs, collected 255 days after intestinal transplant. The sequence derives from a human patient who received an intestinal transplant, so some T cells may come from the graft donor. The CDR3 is CASSFGLSYEQYF. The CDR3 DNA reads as TGCGCCAGCAGCTTCGGACTCTCCTACGAGCAGTACTTC.